Below, 22 T cell receptor beta chains from the same sample are listed, as sequenced in a study of cytomegalovirus exposure and HLA in healthy donors (dated 2017 in TCRdb). The library was produced with the immunoSEQ multiplex PCR assay. A mixture of 60 forward primers for TCR Vbeta segments and 13 reverse primers for TCR Jbeta segments was used in the multiplex PCR. TCRdb's version of the immuneACCESS table is confined to in-frame rearrangements and falls short of the full clone set. An unresolved V gene accounts for under half of the shortfall where checked; the remainder is of unknown origin. The sample has nearly 95,000 clones on record, roughly 73% of them singletons. About 4% of the sample is taken by the ten largest. Sequencing was performed on PBMCs. Receptors originate from a woman between 40 and 50 years old in good health and CMV-seronegative.

V gene TRBV2 combines with J gene TRBJ1-5; D remains unclear. This CDR3 has 15 residues. Per the germline V gene, CDR1 is SNHLY and CDR2 is FYNNEI. V gave up 4 bases and J gave up 0 bases, with 10 bases separating them. CDR3 loop: CASSGYSHSNQPQHF. DNA for the CDR3: TGTGCCAGCAGTGGCTACAGTCATAGCAATCAGCCCCAGCATTTT.

The J gene is TRBJ2-3, the V gene TRBV11-2; 9 positions agree with TRBD2. Germline values: CDR1 SGHAT, CDR2 FQNNGV. CDR3 length: 13 amino acids. V shed 6 bases, J shed 5 bases, and the junction held 3 bases outside the gene matches. CDR3 coding DNA: TGTGCCAGCAGGCTAGCGGGGAAAGATACGCAGTATTTT. This gives the protein CASRLAGKDTQYF.

As DNA, the CDR3 is TGCGCCAGCAGCCTTGACATCTACGAGCAGTACTTC. This translates into CASSLDIYEQYF. The rearrangement joins TRBV5-1 to TRBJ2-7; no clear D. V lost 4 bases and J lost 3, with 8 bases in between. There are 12 residues in the CDR3. Germline lookup yields CDR1 SGHRS and CDR2 YFSETQ.

This clone was recorded only once. The V gene is TRBV4-2, the J gene TRBJ2-1; 9 nucleotides line up with TRBD1. The V gene end was trimmed by 2 bases and the J gene end by 1 base; junction bases not matched to a gene: 9. Germline loops: CDR1 LGHNA, CDR2 YNFKEQ. The CDR3 sequence is 18 residues long. The CDR3 protein is CASSQPRTGGLSYNEQFF. The CDR3 nucleotides read TGTGCCAGCAGCCAACCCCGAACAGGGGGCTTATCCTACAATGAGCAGTTCTTC.

The chain recombines TRBV18 with TRBJ2-7, with 9 bases that match TRBD1. The trim removed 2 bases at V and 6 bases at J, leaving 11 bases unmatched. The CDR3 is made up of 16 amino acids. Germline values: CDR1 KGHSH, CDR2 LQKENI. In DNA, the CDR3 is TGTGCCAGCTCACCAAACGGACAGGGGAGGGGGTTCGAGCAGTACTTC. As protein: CASSPNGQGRGFEQYF.

V is TRBV7-2 and J is TRBJ2-7; 9 bases fit TRBD1. This CDR3 spans 14 amino acids. With V trimmed by 6 bases and J by 2 bases, 5 bases remained unmatched. In germline, CDR1 is SGHTA, CDR2 FQGNSA. CDR3 nucleotides: TGTGCCAGCAGATCCGGACAGGGGACCTACGAGCAGTACTTC. Protein product: CASRSGQGTYEQYF.

The gene calls are TRBV10-3 and TRBJ1-2, with D uncertain. Germline assignment: CDR1 ENHRY and CDR2 SYGVKD. The length of the CDR3 is 13 residues. The V end lost 3 bases, the J end lost 3 bases, and 8 bases lay between the germline ends. The CDR3 sequence is CAISDGRDYGYTF. In DNA, the CDR3 is TGTGCCATCAGTGACGGGAGGGACTATGGCTACACCTTC.

The chain has TRBV19 and TRBJ2-2, with 7 nucleotides matching TRBD1. Germline CDR1 LNHDA, CDR2 SQIVND (reference sequence). This CDR3 is built from 17 residues. V lost 5 bases and J lost 2; bases outside the gene matches: 11. DNA of the CDR3: TGTGCCAGTAGTTGGGACAGAGGGAAGGTAAACACCGGGGAGCTGTTTTTT. It translates to CASSWDRGKVNTGELFF.

The gene calls are TRBV6-5 and TRBJ2-7; TRBD1 agrees at 9 bases. The ends lost 0 bases at V and 3 bases at J; junction bases unmatched: 6. Germline V CDR1 and CDR2: MNHEY, SVGAGI. The CDR3 has 16 residues. The CDR3 DNA reads TGTGCCAGCAGTTACTCGAAGTGGGGACAGGGCTACGAGCAGTACTTC. Translating it yields CASSYSKWGQGYEQYF.

The chain couples TRBV19 to TRBJ2-7, with 9 positions matching TRBD1. The length of the CDR3 is 16 residues. Trimming cost V 7 bases and J 5 bases; bases outside gene matches: 15. CDR1 and CDR2 from the germline V gene are LNHDA and SQIVND (reference sequence). The CDR3 protein is CASTNQGTGKIHEQYF. Written as DNA, the CDR3 is TGTGCCAGTACGAACCAAGGGACAGGGAAAATCCACGAGCAGTACTTC.

The chain joins TRBV14 to TRBJ2-1; TRBD2 aligns across 7 bases. J was trimmed by 4 bases and V by 4 bases; bases with no gene match: 10. CDR1 is SGHDN, CDR2 FVKESK, per germline. The CDR3 sequence is 16 residues long. CDR3 coding DNA: TGTGCCAGCAGCCGACCGGGACTAAGCATATACAATGAGCAGTTCTTC. Its translation: CASSRPGLSIYNEQFF.

The rearrangement links TRBV5-1 to TRBJ2-4; 8 bases are shared with TRBD2. Germline values: CDR1 SGHRS, CDR2 YFSETQ. Germline trimming cut 4 bases from V and 6 bases from J; bases unmatched to any gene: 9. This CDR3 comprises 15 residues. CDR3 amino acids: CASSGSQAGVNIQYF. DNA of the CDR3: TGCGCCAGCAGCGGCTCCCAAGCGGGGGTAAACATTCAGTACTTC. The variable domain in full, with the rest retrieved from reference TRBV5-1 and TRBJ2-4, is KAGVTQTPRYLIKTRGQQVTLSCSPISGHRSVSWYQQTPGQGLQFLFEYFSETQRNKGNFPGRFSGRQFSNSRSEMNVSTLELGDSALYLCASSGSQAGVNIQYFGAGTRLSVL.

The chain employs TRBV6-4 and TRBJ2-2; a possible D gene is TRBD2 (5 bases). The CDR3 spans 14 residues. Germline CDR1 is MRHNA and CDR2 is SNTAGT. V lost 6 bases and J lost 3, with 11 bases in between. In DNA form, the CDR3 reads TGTGCCAGCAGCCTGGCGGAGGACACCGGGGAGCTGTTTTTT. Translating it yields CASSLAEDTGELFF.

The gene calls are TRBV13 and TRBJ2-5; tentatively, D is TRBD1 (5 bases). V was clipped by 3 bases and J by 2 bases, with 7 bases between them. The CDR3 is made up of 13 amino acids. CDR1 and CDR2 (germline): PRHDT, FYEKMQ (reference sequence). For the CDR3, the DNA is TGTGCCAGCAGCTTTCGACAGCAAGAGACCCAGTACTTC. Translating it yields CASSFRQQETQYF.

The chain carries TRBV6-1 and TRBJ1-1; tentative D call: TRBD1 (5 bases). The length of the CDR3 is 12 residues. Germline CDR1 MNHNS, CDR2 SASEGT. V was trimmed by 4 bases and J by 6 bases, leaving 9 bases between them. The CDR3 loop is CASSVQDPEAFF. DNA for the CDR3: TGTGCCAGCAGTGTACAGGACCCTGAAGCTTTCTTT.

The chain joins TRBV5-1 to TRBJ2-1; 12 nucleotides align to TRBD2. Per the germline V gene, CDR1 is SGHRS and CDR2 is YFSETQ. The CDR3 runs 20 residues. V was pared by 5 bases and J by 2 bases, with 17 bases of the junction left unmatched. The CDR3 region has the DNA TGCGCCAGCAGGCAGCTGGTCGTTGCTAGCGGGGGGGGAACCTACAATGAGCAGTTCTTC. This translates into CASRQLVVASGGGTYNEQFF.

This chain links TRBV7-9 with TRBJ1-4; D call uncertain. This CDR3 has 15 amino acids. Germline CDR1 and CDR2: SEHNR and FQNEAQ (reference sequence). The germline V and J ends were trimmed by 1 base and 7 bases, with 13 bases remaining between them. The chain's CDR3 is CASSLVGGFGEKLFF. The CDR3 DNA reads as TGTGCCAGCAGCTTAGTAGGAGGGTTTGGTGAAAAACTGTTTTTT.

This clone was observed a few times. The V call is TRBV29-1, the J call TRBJ1-5; no clear D gene. The CDR3 sequence is 12 residues long. Germline lookup yields CDR1 SQVTM and CDR2 ANQGSEA. V was shortened by 5 bases and J by 4 bases, with 9 bases between the two germline ends. The CDR3 sequence: CSVTTGNQPQHF. The CDR3 DNA is TGCAGCGTTACAACGGGTAATCAGCCCCAGCATTTT.

This chain connects TRBV5-6 to TRBJ1-6; 7 nucleotides match TRBD1. Germline CDR1 is SGHDT and CDR2 is YYEEEE. V was pared by 0 bases and J by 9 bases, with 3 bases of the junction left unmatched. The CDR3 contains 14 residues. The CDR3 protein is CASSLVQGVSPLHF. The CDR3 DNA follows: TGTGCCAGCAGCTTGGTTCAGGGGGTTTCACCCCTCCACTTT. Full variable domain (rest looked up from reference TRBV5-6 and TRBJ1-6): DAGVTQSPTHLIKTRGQQVTLRCSPKSGHDTVSWYQQALGQGPQFIFQYYEEEERQRGNFPDRFSGHQFPNYSSELNVNALLLGDSALYLCASSLVQGVSPLHFGNGTRLTVT.

This clone was detected only a few times. This chain connects TRBV4-1 to TRBJ1-3; the D gene is possibly TRBD1 (6 bases). The length of the CDR3 is 16 residues. The ends were cut back, 0 bases at V and 2 bases at J, with 11 bases in the middle. Germline V gene sequence: CDR1 MGHRA, CDR2 YSYEKL. The CDR3 nucleotides read TGCGCCAGCAGCCAAGATAGGACAGTCCCTGGAAACACCATATATTTT. Residues: CASSQDRTVPGNTIYF.

This clone came up a few times. This chain connects TRBV6-1 to TRBJ2-1, with 12 bases matching TRBD2. CDR3 length equals 16 residues. From germline, CDR1 is MNHNS and CDR2 SASEGT. Losses at the gene ends were 1 base for V and 9 bases for J; bases not matched to a gene: 7. CDR3 DNA sequence: TGTGCCAGCAGTGAAGTGCTAGCGGGGGGGCAAGGTGAGCAGTTCTTC. It yields the protein CASSEVLAGGQGEQFF.

The chain combines TRBV6-6 with TRBJ1-1; TRBD1 matches 7 bases. The CDR3 spans 14 residues. From germline, CDR1 is MNHNY and CDR2 SVGAGI (reference sequence). The V segment lost 5 bases and the J segment 1 base; nucleotides outside the gene matches: 4. The CDR3 coding sequence is TGTGCCAGCAGTCCCGGGACAGCGAACACTGAAGCTTTCTTT. It yields the protein CASSPGTANTEAFF.